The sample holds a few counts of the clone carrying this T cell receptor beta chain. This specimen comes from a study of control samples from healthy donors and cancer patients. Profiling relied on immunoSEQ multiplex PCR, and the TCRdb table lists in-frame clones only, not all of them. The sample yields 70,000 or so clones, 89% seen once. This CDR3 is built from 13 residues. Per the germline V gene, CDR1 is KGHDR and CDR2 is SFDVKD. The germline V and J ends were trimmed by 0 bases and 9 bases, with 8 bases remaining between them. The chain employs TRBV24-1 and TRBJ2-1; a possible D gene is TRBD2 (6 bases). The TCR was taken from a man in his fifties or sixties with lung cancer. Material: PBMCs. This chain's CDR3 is CATSDLDGGEQFF. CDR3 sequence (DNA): TGTGCCACCAGTGATTTGGACGGGGGTGAGCAGTTCTTC.